This TCR beta chain is from a study of cytotoxic CD8 clonotypes in ibrutinib-treated CLL. Study-level information: The taking of response samples occurred after a median roughly 12 months of treatment, with a range of 6 to 36.

Repertoires were generated with immunoSEQ multiplex PCR, while TCRdb's copy carries only in-frame clones and drops some. The sample lists under 150,000 clones, approximately 80% occurring once. Whole-study results and caveats: Pretreatment clonality was elevated relative to age-matched healthy donors and paralleled circulating CD8+ T-cell counts. Under therapy, public clonotypes either contracted or stayed stable, and they were uncommon. Clonality increased with ibrutinib response but returned toward baseline at progression.

Concerning this clone itself: Its cognate antigen is unknown.

The CDR3 extends over 13 amino acids. With 0 bases removed from V and 8 bases from J, the gap between germline ends came to 7 bases. In germline, CDR1 is LGHNA, CDR2 YNFKEQ. The chain recombines TRBV4-2 with TRBJ1-4, with D possibly being TRBD1 (5 bases). The source is a human donor with chronic lymphocytic leukemia. The sample was PBMCs, taken after 36 months of ibrutinib treatment. Here the CDR3 DNA reads TGTGCCAGCAGCCAAGAGGGGGGGGAAAAACTGTTTTTT. Its protein product is CASSQEGGEKLFF.